Listed here are 18 T cell receptor beta chains from one sample, sequenced in a study of T cell changes during pregnancy in multiple sclerosis. The table came from immunoSEQ multiplex PCR; TCRdb's copy has only in-frame clones and leaves some out. Seen here are about 32,000 clones, approximately 89% observed once, and the top ten hold approximately 5%. Specimen: CD8+ T cells from peripheral blood mononuclear cells, collected in the first trimester of pregnancy. All receptors derive from a female donor with multiple sclerosis, enrolled in a pregnancy study.

V gene TRBV28 combines with J gene TRBJ2-1, with 13 bases matching TRBD2. The junction had 14 bases not matched to a gene; V was cut back by 5 bases and J by 1 base. CDR1 and CDR2 from the germline V gene are MDHEN and SYDVKM. The CDR3 covers 20 residues. The CDR3 coding sequence is TGTGCCAGCAGTCCAGGATTCGGACTAGCGGGAGTGGTGTCCTACAATGAGCAGTTCTTC. Its translation: CASSPGFGLAGVVSYNEQFF. Based on the CDR3 plus reference TRBV28 and TRBJ2-1, the full variable domain is DVKVTQSSRYLVKRTGEKVFLECVQDMDHENMFWYRQDPGLGLRLIYFSYDVKMKEKGDIPEGYSVSREKKERFSLILESASTNQTSMYLCASSPGFGLAGVVSYNEQFFGPGTRLTVL.

The chain links TRBV6-5 to TRBJ1-2; no clear D. The germline V gene encodes CDR1 MNHEY and CDR2 SVGAGI. CDR3 length: 16 amino acids. V lost 4 bases to trimming and J lost 5 bases, with 20 bases between them. CDR3 sequence reads: CASSFDRGDTLYGYTF. The CDR3 DNA sequence: TGTGCCAGCAGTTTTGATCGGGGAGACACGTTATATGGCTACACCTTC.

The V and J genes are TRBV29-1 and TRBJ1-2; a weak D match, TRBD1 (6 bases). Germline V gene lookup returns CDR1 SQVTM and CDR2 ANQGSEA. V was cut by 2 bases and J by 7 bases, with 14 bases left in between. The CDR3 covers 13 residues. The CDR3 reads CSVELPGVGGYTF. The CDR3 DNA sequence: TGCAGCGTTGAACTCCCAGGGGTGGGTGGCTACACCTTC.

The chain uses TRBV27 and TRBJ2-7; maybe TRBD1 (5 bases). From germline, CDR1 is MNHEY and CDR2 SMNVEV (reference sequence). There are 12 residues in the CDR3. The V gene lost 4 bases and the J gene lost 6 bases, with 10 bases spanning the gap. The CDR3 reads CASSWGGSEQYF. In nucleotides, the CDR3 is TGTGCCAGCAGTTGGGGCGGTAGCGAGCAGTACTTC.

The chain carries TRBV9 and TRBJ2-7; 9 nucleotides align to TRBD2. J gave up 3 bases and V 4 bases, and 11 bases lay outside the gene matches. Germline CDR1 and CDR2: SGDLS and YYNGEE. The CDR3 totals 16 residues. This chain's CDR3 is CASSTSLAGPHYEQYF. In nucleotides, the CDR3 is TGTGCCAGCAGCACTAGCCTAGCGGGACCACACTACGAGCAGTACTTC.

The gene calls are TRBV4-3 and TRBJ1-1, with D possibly being TRBD1 (6 bases). This CDR3 is built from 13 residues. V lost 2 bases to trimming and J lost 4 bases, with 8 bases between them. From germline, CDR1 is LGHNA and CDR2 YSLEER. Here the CDR3 DNA reads TGCGCCAGCAGCCAACAGGGGCCCACTGAAGCTTTCTTT. Its translation: CASSQQGPTEAFF.

This sequence joins TRBV19 and TRBJ2-7; 10 bases map to TRBD2. The CDR3 has 16 residues. Trimming at V came to 3 bases and at J to 3 bases, leaving 8 bases not matched to a gene. Germline assignment: CDR1 LNHDA and CDR2 SQIVND (reference sequence). This chain's CDR3 is CASSISGGLAVYEQYF. CDR3 nucleotides: TGTGCCAGTAGTATTTCCGGCGGACTAGCGGTCTACGAGCAGTACTTC.

The gene calls are TRBV7-9 and TRBJ2-1, with D possibly matching TRBD1 (6 bases). Per germline, CDR1 SEHNR and CDR2 FQNEAQ (reference sequence). This CDR3 spans 14 amino acids. The V and J ends lost 6 bases and 0 bases respectively, with 9 bases between them. CDR3 bases: TGTGCCAGCAGTACAGGGAACTCCTACAATGAGCAGTTCTTC. It is translated as CASSTGNSYNEQFF.

This clone was seen once. This chain connects TRBV6-5 to TRBJ2-7, with TRBD1 matching over 7 bases. The length of the CDR3 is 14 residues. V gave up 2 bases and J gave up 3 bases; unmatched junction bases: 4. CDR1 is MNHEY and CDR2 is SVGAGI in the germline V gene. The CDR3 nucleotides are TGTGCCAGCAGTTACCGGGACAGATACTACGAGCAGTACTTC. This codes for CASSYRDRYYEQYF.

The chain is built from TRBV10-1 and TRBJ2-2; TRBD2 is a possible D gene (5 bases). Germline V gene lookup returns CDR1 WNHNN and CDR2 SYGVQD (reference sequence). The CDR3 has 15 residues. V was trimmed by 6 bases and J by 5 bases, leaving 16 bases between them. CDR3 sequence (DNA): TGCGCCAGCAGAGGTTCCCTTACGGGGACCGGGGAGCTGTTTTTT. Encoded protein: CASRGSLTGTGELFF.

The V call is TRBV25-1, the J call TRBJ2-1; 7 bases agree with TRBD1. The CDR3 has 16 residues. V lost 6 bases and J lost 3; bases outside the gene matches: 11. The germline gives CDR1 MGHDK, CDR2 SYGVNS. The chain's CDR3 is CASSPDRELVYNEQFF. CDR3 bases: TGTGCCAGCAGCCCCGACAGGGAATTGGTCTACAATGAGCAGTTCTTC.

This chain links TRBV30 with TRBJ1-1; 8 bases are a match to TRBD1. V lost 4 bases, J lost 7 bases, and 14 bases stayed unmatched. Germline V lookup: CDR1 GTSNPN, CDR2 SVGIG (reference sequence). The CDR3 is 15 residues long. The CDR3 loop reads CAWTRQGTPLDEAFF. CDR3 coding DNA: TGTGCCTGGACCCGACAGGGGACCCCCTTAGATGAAGCTTTCTTT. The full variable domain, its missing parts supplied by reference TRBV30 and TRBJ1-1, is SQTIHQWPATLVQPVGSPLSLECTVEGTSNPNLYWYRQAAGRGLQLLFYSVGIGQISSEVPQNLSASRPQDRQFILSSKKLLLSDSGFYLCAWTRQGTPLDEAFFGQGTRLTVV.

The chain recombines TRBV28 with TRBJ2-7, with D possibly TRBD1 on 6 matching bases. Germline CDR1 MDHEN, CDR2 SYDVKM. The ends were cut back, 5 bases at V and 2 bases at J, with 16 bases in the middle. CDR3 length: 15 amino acids. In nucleotides, the CDR3 is TGTGCCAGCAGTCCTCCGGGACAAGCAGCCTACGAGCAGTACTTC. Its protein is CASSPPGQAAYEQYF. The variable domain in full, completed from reference TRBV28 and TRBJ2-7, reads DVKVTQSSRYLVKRTGEKVFLECVQDMDHENMFWYRQDPGLGLRLIYFSYDVKMKEKGDIPEGYSVSREKKERFSLILESASTNQTSMYLCASSPPGQAAYEQYFGPGTRLTVT.

This clone has only one observation. J is TRBJ2-7 and V is TRBV27, with TRBD1 identical over 9 bases. Losses at the gene ends were 7 bases for V and 3 bases for J; bases not matched to a gene: 7. Looked up from germline, CDR1 is MNHEY and CDR2 is SMNVEV (reference sequence). The CDR3 spans 14 residues. CDR3 in DNA: TGTGCCAGCACCCCGGGACAGGGTTACTACGAGCAGTACTTC. This encodes CASTPGQGYYEQYF.

This rearrangement joins TRBV6-6 to TRBJ2-1, with unresolved D. V was shortened by 2 bases and J by 7 bases, with 18 bases between the two germline ends. CDR3 length: 16 amino acids. Germline assignment: CDR1 MNHNY and CDR2 SVGAGI (reference sequence). The CDR3, as DNA: TGTGCCAGCAGTTACACGACGGAGCCGACCCGAAATGAGCAGTTCTTC. It yields the protein CASSYTTEPTRNEQFF.

A single count supports this clone. V is TRBV13 and J is TRBJ2-1; 12 bases fit TRBD2. V gave up 5 bases and J gave up 6 bases; unmatched junction bases: 8. Germline CDR1 is PRHDT and CDR2 is FYEKMQ (reference sequence). CDR3 length: 16 residues. The CDR3 bases are TGTGCCAGCAGCCCCTCGACTAGCGGGAGATTCAATGAGCAGTTCTTC. The encoded protein is CASSPSTSGRFNEQFF.

The chain recombines TRBV4-2 with TRBJ1-2, with 9 bases matching TRBD1. Per the germline V gene, CDR1 is LGHNA and CDR2 is YNFKEQ. V lost 3 bases to trimming and J lost 5 bases; unmatched junction nucleotides: 4. The CDR3 contains 14 residues. The CDR3 DNA reads TGTGCCAGCAGCCACGGGGGGACAGGGTATGGCTACACCTTC. Translated, it gives CASSHGGTGYGYTF.

This chain connects TRBV6-1 to TRBJ2-1; 9 bases map to TRBD1. There are 15 residues in the CDR3. CDR1 and CDR2 from the germline V gene are MNHNS and SASEGT. Unmatched junction bases numbered 5, after V lost 7 bases and J lost 1 base. CDR3 region: CASKLGTGSYNEQFF. In DNA, the CDR3 is TGTGCCAGCAAACTGGGGACAGGGTCCTACAATGAGCAGTTCTTC.